The 22 T cell receptor beta chains reported below all come from one sample, sequenced in a study of blood T cell repertoires in COVID-19. Measured with immunoSEQ multiplex PCR; TCRdb has only the in-frame clones, and not every one. The data contain 150,000 to 200,000 clones, 79% of them seen just once; the ten biggest clones take up around 20%. Sequenced: PBMCs or T cells enriched from blood (not recorded which). The receptors were gathered from a woman in her 70s in a cohort exposed to, infected with or recovered from COVID-19 (not recorded which).

The gene calls are TRBV4-1 and TRBJ2-7; weak D call: TRBD2 (5 bases). The ends were cut back, 4 bases at V and 6 bases at J, with 13 bases in the middle. The CDR3 is made up of 13 amino acids. Germline CDR1 and CDR2: MGHRA and YSYEKL. The CDR3 here is CASSLSTGSEQYF. The DNA for the CDR3 is TGCGCCAGCAGCCTCAGTACGGGGTCCGAGCAGTACTTC.

The chain combines TRBV4-1 with TRBJ1-4; D unclear. The CDR3 is 16 residues long. From germline, CDR1 is MGHRA and CDR2 YSYEKL. Trimming left V 0 bases short and J 0 bases short, with 8 bases between. The CDR3 DNA follows: TGCGCCAGCAGCCAAGAACGTCAGTCAACTAATGAAAAACTGTTTTTT. It codes for CASSQERQSTNEKLFF.

V gene TRBV12-3 or TRBV12-4 combines with J gene TRBJ2-5, with a weak D call TRBD1 (6 bases). Trimming pared 4 bases from V and 2 bases from J, leaving 8 bases between. The CDR3 consists of 13 residues. The CDR3 DNA is TGTGCCAGCAGTTGGGACATACAAGAGACCCAGTACTTC. Translating gives CASSWDIQETQYF.

The V gene is TRBV18, the J gene TRBJ2-7; no definite D call. CDR3 length: 12 amino acids. The germline V gene encodes CDR1 KGHSH and CDR2 LQKENI. Trimming removed 0 bases from V and 5 bases from J, with 5 bases in between. CDR3 amino acids: CASSPPGNEQYF. Written as DNA, the CDR3 is TGTGCCAGCTCACCACCTGGCAACGAGCAGTACTTC.

This chain links TRBV7-3 with TRBJ1-2, with a tentative D call TRBD1 (6 bases). V lost 2 bases, J lost 6 bases, and 13 bases lay in between. The CDR3 runs 14 residues. Germline CDR1 reads SGHTA; CDR2 reads FQGTGA. The CDR3 sequence is CASSLGAGVDGYTF. CDR3 sequence (DNA): TGTGCCAGCAGCTTAGGGGCAGGGGTTGATGGCTACACCTTC.

The CDR3 DNA reads TGTGCCAGCAGCCTTGGTCTAGCGGGATACAATGAGCAGTTCTTC. Protein product: CASSLGLAGYNEQFF. This rearrangement joins TRBV11-3 to TRBJ2-1; 9 bases fit TRBD2. In germline, CDR1 is SGHNT, CDR2 YENEEA. Losses at the gene ends were 5 bases for V and 4 bases for J; bases not matched to a gene: 6. The CDR3 contains 15 residues.

DNA for the CDR3: TGTGCCAGCACACAGGGTCCGGATCAGCCCCAGCATTTT. It is translated as CASTQGPDQPQHF. The V call is TRBV25-1, the J call TRBJ1-5, with D possibly being TRBD1 (6 bases). V lost 7 bases and J lost 5, with 12 bases in between. CDR1 and CDR2 from the germline V gene are MGHDK and SYGVNS. This CDR3 has 13 residues.

J is TRBJ1-6 and V is TRBV10-3; D uncertain. This CDR3 contains 15 residues. Germline CDR1 and CDR2: ENHRY and SYGVKD. V was shortened by 0 bases and J by 9 bases, with 12 bases between the two germline ends. The CDR3 spells CAISESVGRVSPLHF. The CDR3 DNA sequence: TGTGCCATCAGTGAGTCGGTAGGGAGGGTTTCACCCCTCCACTTT.

V gene TRBV7-3 combines with J gene TRBJ2-5, with D possibly being TRBD1 (6 bases). This CDR3 has 15 amino acids. V lost 5 bases, J lost 5 bases, and 18 bases lay in between. From germline, CDR1 is SGHTA and CDR2 FQGTGA. CDR3 sequence: CASSRLGGGRETQYF. The DNA for the CDR3 is TGTGCCAGCAGCCGACTCGGTGGGGGCAGGGAGACCCAGTACTTC.

The chain uses TRBV28 and TRBJ1-3; possible D gene TRBD1, 5 bases. This CDR3 is built from 15 residues. The germline gives CDR1 MDHEN, CDR2 SYDVKM. Between the trimmed V and J ends, which lost 6 bases and 2 bases, there was a span of 14 bases. The CDR3 DNA is TGTGCCAGCAGCCCCGGGGGATACCCTGGAAACACCATATATTTT. It yields the protein CASSPGGYPGNTIYF.

This clone showed up just once. This chain joins TRBV9 and TRBJ2-1, with TRBD1 as a possible D gene (5 bases). Per the germline V gene, CDR1 is SGDLS and CDR2 is YYNGEE. Trimming stripped 4 bases from V and 7 bases from J, with 18 bases between. The CDR3 length is 15 residues. The DNA for the CDR3 is TGTGCCAGCAGCCCTGAACAGGATTACTCGAATGAGCAGTTCTTC. Amino acids: CASSPEQDYSNEQFF.

A single count supports this clone. V gene TRBV24-1 combines with J gene TRBJ2-1, with D tentatively TRBD2 (7 bases). V lost 4 bases to trimming and J lost 7 bases, with 16 bases between them. The germline V gene encodes CDR1 KGHDR and CDR2 SFDVKD. The CDR3 has 15 amino acids. CDR3 loop: CATSEAKGGWNEQFF. CDR3 nucleotides: TGTGCCACCAGTGAAGCCAAGGGGGGGTGGAATGAGCAGTTCTTC.

In the case of this clone: Other DNA sequences from this sample encode an identical CDR3 as well. The genes are TRBV18 and TRBJ1-5; 7 bases map to TRBD1. The CDR3 spans 13 residues. Germline CDR1 is KGHSH and CDR2 is LQKENI. After removal of 2 bases from V and 5 bases from J, the junction contained 0 bases not matched to a gene. The CDR3 sequence: CASSPDRDQPQHF. CDR3 DNA: TGTGCCAGCTCACCAGACAGGGATCAGCCCCAGCATTTT.

Comment on this clone: The same CDR3 can be traced to other DNA sequences in this sample. The V and J genes are TRBV11-3 and TRBJ1-2, with a possible D match to TRBD1 (5 bases). The CDR3 extends over 13 amino acids. Trimming pared 0 bases from V and 3 bases from J, leaving 5 bases between. In germline, CDR1 is SGHNT, CDR2 YENEEA. The CDR3 DNA is TGTGCCAGCAGCTTAGACAGGGACTATGGCTACACCTTC. Its protein product is CASSLDRDYGYTF.

This rearrangement joins TRBV18 to TRBJ2-7, with 8 nucleotides matching TRBD2. V trimming: 5 bases; J trimming: 5 bases; junction bases outside the gene matches: 8. This CDR3 has 14 residues. The germline V gene encodes CDR1 KGHSH and CDR2 LQKENI. CDR3 DNA: TGTGCCAGCTCATTAAGACTAGCGATCGACGAGCAGTACTTC. Translation: CASSLRLAIDEQYF.

This clone appeared many times. The rearrangement uses TRBV7-2 and TRBJ2-2, with D perhaps matching TRBD2 (6 bases). The V end lost 5 bases, the J end lost 6 bases, and 19 bases lay between the germline ends. Germline V gene sequence: CDR1 SGHTA, CDR2 FQGNSA. CDR3 size: 16 residues. CDR3 sequence (DNA): TGTGCCAGCAGCAAGAGGGAGCAGGAGGGTCCCGGGGAGCTGTTTTTT. It yields the protein CASSKREQEGPGELFF. Variable domain in full (rest from reference TRBV7-2 and TRBJ2-2): GAGVSQSPSNKVTEKGKDVELRCDPISGHTALYWYRQSLGQGLEFLIYFQGNSAPDKSGLPSDRFSAERTGGSVSTLTIQRTQQEDSAVYLCASSKREQEGPGELFFGEGSRLTVL.

This clone was seen repeatedly, ten times or more. CDR3 protein: CACTGQANTEAFF. CDR3 nucleotides: TGTGCCTGCACCGGACAGGCCAACACTGAAGCTTTCTTT. The chain couples TRBV30 to TRBJ1-1; 7 bases map to TRBD1. The CDR3 has 13 residues. V shed 6 bases, J shed 2 bases, and the junction held 6 bases outside the gene matches. CDR1 is GTSNPN, CDR2 SVGIG, per germline (reference sequence).

This clone was observed a single time. Mismatch with germline at one junction end may stem from a read error. The chain links TRBV7-7 to TRBJ2-2, with 9 bases matching TRBD2. From germline, CDR1 is SSHAT and CDR2 FNYEAQ (reference sequence). This CDR3 comprises 16 residues. The CDR3 DNA reads as TGTGCTAGCAGCCCCCCAGGGAGCGGGGGGTCCGGGGAGCTGTTTTTT. Protein sequence: CASSPPGSGGSGELFF.

The chain recombines TRBV29-1 with TRBJ2-3; 12 nucleotides match TRBD2. Losses at the gene ends were 0 bases for V and 3 bases for J; bases not matched to a gene: 7. Germline V lookup: CDR1 SQVTM, CDR2 ANQGSEA. The CDR3 covers 17 residues. CDR3: CSVEDLGLAGATDTQYF. The DNA of the CDR3 is TGCAGCGTTGAAGACCTGGGACTAGCGGGTGCGACAGATACGCAGTATTTT.

V is TRBV5-1 and J is TRBJ2-5; perhaps TRBD1 as D (6 bases). This CDR3 is built from 14 residues. The germline V gene encodes CDR1 SGHRS and CDR2 YFSETQ. V was pared by 0 bases and J by 3 bases, with 9 bases between. The CDR3 loop is CASSLGTVKETQYF. As DNA, the CDR3 is TGCGCCAGCAGCTTGGGGACAGTCAAAGAGACCCAGTACTTC.

V gene TRBV19 combines with J gene TRBJ2-3, with 10 bases identical to TRBD1. The length of the CDR3 is 15 residues. The germline gives CDR1 LNHDA, CDR2 SQIVND (reference sequence). V lost 10 bases, J lost 5 bases, and 12 bases stayed unmatched. CDR3 protein: CATSIGTGVRDTQYF. CDR3 bases: TGTGCCACCTCGATTGGGACAGGGGTAAGAGATACGCAGTATTTT.

The chain recombines TRBV10-3 with TRBJ1-1; 7 bases are shared with TRBD1. V dropped 6 bases and J dropped 5; count of bases not matched to a gene: 9. Germline assignment: CDR1 ENHRY and CDR2 SYGVKD. This CDR3 has 14 residues. The CDR3 DNA is TGTGCCATCAGAAAGGGGGCAGAGGCGACTGAAGCTTTCTTT. Encoded protein: CAIRKGAEATEAFF.